These 27 T cell receptor beta chains were sequenced from one sample in a study of cytomegalovirus exposure and HLA in healthy donors. The study ran its PCR with 60 Vbeta and 13 Jbeta primers. Using immunoSEQ multiplex PCR, the repertoire was profiled, and TCRdb retains in-frame clones only, with some absent. This table holds 90,000 or so clones, around 77% found once. Sample: PBMCs. The receptor source for this set is a boy younger than 18 in good health and CMV-seronegative.

The chain uses TRBV5-6 and TRBJ1-1; a weak D match, TRBD1 (6 bases). Trimming shortened V by 0 bases and J by 2 bases, and 11 bases separated the two germline ends. This CDR3 is 15 amino acids long. Per the germline V gene, CDR1 is SGHDT and CDR2 is YYEEEE. CDR3 protein: CASSLVKQGNTEAFF. CDR3 nucleotide sequence: TGTGCCAGCAGCTTGGTCAAACAGGGAAACACTGAAGCTTTCTTT.

The genes are TRBV5-4 and TRBJ2-7; 10 bases map to TRBD1. Trimming removed 0 bases from V and 5 bases from J; junction bases left unmatched: 8. Germline CDR1 is SGHNT and CDR2 is YYREEE (reference sequence). The CDR3 extends over 16 amino acids. The chain's CDR3 is CASSLGGGQGIDEQYF. For the CDR3, the DNA is TGTGCCAGCAGCTTGGGGGGGGGACAGGGGATCGACGAGCAGTACTTC. Using reference TRBV5-4 and TRBJ2-7 for the parts outside the CDR3, the full variable domain is ETGVTQSPTHLIKTRGQQVTLRCSSQSGHNTVSWYQQALGQGPQFIFQYYREEENGRGNFPPRFSGLQFPNYSSELNVNALELDDSALYLCASSLGGGQGIDEQYFGPGTRLTVT.

The rearrangement joins TRBV29-1 to TRBJ2-7; a possible D gene is TRBD1 (5 bases). The germline CDR1 and CDR2 sequences are SQVTM and ANQGSEA. V dropped 7 bases and J dropped 4 bases, with 20 bases sitting between them. This CDR3 region has 14 residues. CDR3 DNA: TGCAGCGCCTCGATGACAGTCCTAGTGTACGAGCAGTACTTC. Its protein is CSASMTVLVYEQYF.

The V and J genes are TRBV7-2 and TRBJ1-2; D might be TRBD1 (6 bases). The CDR3 has 15 residues. The germline V gene has CDR1 SGHTA and CDR2 FQGNSA. V was cut by 5 bases and J by 5 bases, with 18 bases left in between. For the CDR3, the DNA is TGTGCCAGCAGCACCCCACAGACGACAGGTTATGGCTACACCTTC. Its protein product is CASSTPQTTGYGYTF. The complete variable domain, with remaining parts taken from reference TRBV7-2 and TRBJ1-2, reads GAGVSQSPSNKVTEKGKDVELRCDPISGHTALYWYRQSLGQGLEFLIYFQGNSAPDKSGLPSDRFSAERTGGSVSTLTIQRTQQEDSAVYLCASSTPQTTGYGYTFGSGTRLTVV.

This chain uses TRBV6-5 with TRBJ1-2; 8 nucleotides line up with TRBD1. The CDR3 contains 15 residues. Germline values: CDR1 MNHEY, CDR2 SVGAGI. With V trimmed by 7 bases and J by 8 bases, 15 bases remained unmatched. CDR3 in amino acids: CASNQQGANSRGYTF. The CDR3 region has the DNA TGTGCCAGCAATCAGCAGGGGGCTAATAGTAGGGGCTACACCTTC.

The chain links TRBV28 to TRBJ2-7; D may be TRBD1 (5 bases). Between the trimmed V and J ends, which lost 5 bases and 0 bases, there was a span of 8 bases. Germline assignment: CDR1 MDHEN and CDR2 SYDVKM. This CDR3 has 13 residues. In DNA, the CDR3 is TGTGCCAGCAGTACCGACAGCTCCTACGAGCAGTACTTC. It is translated as CASSTDSSYEQYF.

This clone appeared a single time. The CDR3 region is CASSQGYRGFGETQYF. In DNA, the CDR3 is TGCGCCAGCAGCCAAGGTTACAGGGGCTTTGGGGAGACCCAGTACTTC. The V gene is TRBV4-3, the J gene TRBJ2-5; 7 positions match TRBD1. Trimming took 1 base from V and 5 from J; bases not matched to a gene: 10. The CDR3 is 16 amino acids. Looked up from germline, CDR1 is LGHNA and CDR2 is YSLEER.

The chain links TRBV7-9 to TRBJ2-7; no reliable D call. CDR3 length: 12 amino acids. Germline lookup yields CDR1 SEHNR and CDR2 FQNEAQ (reference sequence). V was cut by 1 base and J by 4 bases, with 5 bases left in between. The CDR3 reads CASSLEQYEQYF. The CDR3 DNA sequence: TGTGCCAGCAGCTTAGAACAATACGAGCAGTACTTC.

The V gene is TRBV4-2, the J gene TRBJ1-5; D gene ambiguous. The germline gives CDR1 LGHNA, CDR2 YNFKEQ. The V end lost 0 bases, the J end lost 5 bases, and 8 bases lay between the germline ends. The CDR3 length is 14 residues. CDR3 bases: TGTGCCAGCAGCCAAGATCTACCTGATCAGCCCCAGCATTTT. Amino acids: CASSQDLPDQPQHF.

This rearrangement joins TRBV28 to TRBJ1-1, with D tentatively TRBD1 (5 bases). Germline CDR1 is MDHEN and CDR2 is SYDVKM. The CDR3 sequence is 15 residues long. The V and J ends lost 5 bases and 0 bases respectively, with 13 bases between them. CDR3 region: CASSPTEYLNTEAFF. CDR3 DNA sequence: TGTGCCAGCAGTCCGACAGAATATTTGAACACTGAAGCTTTCTTT.

This rearrangement joins TRBV4-2 to TRBJ2-7; the D gene is possibly TRBD2 (6 bases). This CDR3 spans 15 amino acids. V lost 4 bases and J lost 0, with 13 bases in between. Germline loops: CDR1 LGHNA, CDR2 YNFKEQ. CDR3 amino acids: CASSLQSEGSYEQYF. The CDR3 DNA is TGTGCCAGCAGCCTGCAATCGGAGGGCTCCTACGAGCAGTACTTC.

The chain recombines TRBV10-3 with TRBJ1-5, with 10 positions matching TRBD1. CDR1 and CDR2 (germline): ENHRY, SYGVKD. The ends lost 5 bases at V and 5 bases at J; junction bases unmatched: 6. The CDR3 has 15 residues. CDR3 protein: CAISPGTGDDQPQHF. CDR3 coding DNA: TGTGCCATCAGTCCCGGGACAGGGGATGATCAGCCCCAGCATTTT.

A word on this clone: At the DNA level, this CDR3 is encoded by other sequences in the same sample as well. The J gene is TRBJ1-1, the V gene TRBV18, with 11 nucleotides matching TRBD1. The CDR3 spans 13 residues. Germline-derived CDR1 and CDR2 are KGHSH and LQKENI. V lost 3 bases and J lost 11; bases outside the gene matches: 5. The CDR3 loop is CASSPGQGAEAFF. Here the CDR3 DNA reads TGTGCCAGCTCACCCGGACAGGGGGCAGAGGCTTTCTTT.

The chain recombines TRBV6-5 with TRBJ2-7; a possible D gene is TRBD1 (6 bases). Trimming took 6 bases from V and 1 from J, leaving 16 bases between them. The CDR3 length is 15 residues. Germline loops: CDR1 MNHEY, CDR2 SVGAGI. Written as DNA, the CDR3 is TGTGCCAGCAGGGGTGGAAGGGGGAAGTCCTACGAGCAGTACTTC. Protein sequence: CASRGGRGKSYEQYF.

The rearrangement links TRBV7-8 to TRBJ1-5; 7 bases agree with TRBD1. CDR3 length: 15 amino acids. V gave up 4 bases and J gave up 0 bases; unmatched junction bases: 3. CDR1 SGHVS and CDR2 FQNEAQ come from the germline V gene. This chain's CDR3 is CASSWTGNSNQPQHF. CDR3 coding DNA: TGTGCCAGCAGCTGGACAGGAAATAGCAATCAGCCCCAGCATTTT.

The chain couples TRBV7-9 to TRBJ2-1; D call uncertain. Trimming pared 5 bases from V and 3 bases from J, leaving 8 bases between. The germline gives CDR1 SEHNR, CDR2 FQNEAQ (reference sequence). There are 13 residues in the CDR3. CDR3 protein: CASSPDNYNEQFF. The CDR3 DNA sequence: TGTGCCAGCAGCCCAGACAACTACAATGAGCAGTTCTTC.

The chain has TRBV9 and TRBJ1-1, with D maybe TRBD1 (5 bases). V dropped 6 bases and J dropped 6 bases, with 18 bases sitting between them. The germline CDR1 and CDR2 sequences are SGDLS and YYNGEE. The length of the CDR3 is 14 residues. The CDR3 reads CASTRDSGIAEAFF. CDR3 DNA: TGTGCCAGCACCCGGGACTCTGGGATCGCTGAAGCTTTCTTT. Based on the CDR3 plus reference TRBV9 and TRBJ1-1, the full variable domain is DSGVTQTPKHLITATGQRVTLRCSPRSGDLSVYWYQQSLDQGLQFLIQYYNGEERAKGNILERFSAQQFPDLHSELNLSSLELGDSALYFCASTRDSGIAEAFFGQGTRLTVV.

This chain links TRBV11-2 with TRBJ1-6, with 7 bases aligning to TRBD1. This CDR3 comprises 14 residues. The junction had 7 bases not matched to a gene; V was cut back by 3 bases and J by 11 bases. CDR1 is SGHAT, CDR2 FQNNGV, per germline. CDR3 coding DNA: TGTGCCAGCAGCTTCCGACAGGGAATTCCACCCCTCCACTTT. Protein: CASSFRQGIPPLHF.

This clone was recorded only once. The chain recombines TRBV18 with TRBJ2-7, with 9 bases lining up with TRBD1. With 4 bases clipped from V and 3 bases from J, the junction kept 7 bases outside the gene matches. Germline V gene data show CDR1 as KGHSH and CDR2 as LQKENI. The CDR3 has 15 residues. The CDR3 bases are TGTGCCAGCTCACAGAACACAGGGGGCGACTACGAGCAGTACTTC. Translated: CASSQNTGGDYEQYF.

The rearrangement links TRBV30 to TRBJ1-1; weak D call: TRBD1 (6 bases). CDR3 length: 12 residues. The germline V gene encodes CDR1 GTSNPN and CDR2 SVGIG (reference sequence). Trimming pared 8 bases from V and 0 bases from J, leaving 10 bases between. The chain's CDR3 is CARGHLNTEAFF. CDR3 bases: TGTGCCCGGGGACACCTGAACACTGAAGCTTTCTTT.

The chain combines TRBV29-1 with TRBJ1-2, with no clear D. Germline lookup yields CDR1 SQVTM and CDR2 ANQGSEA. The CDR3 is 12 residues long. V lost 3 bases, J lost 6 bases, and 11 bases lay in between. The CDR3 loop is CSVEGSPDGYTF. CDR3 coding DNA: TGCAGCGTTGAGGGCAGCCCAGATGGCTACACCTTC.

This chain connects TRBV28 to TRBJ2-7, with 8 bases fitting TRBD2. CDR3 length: 15 amino acids. Trimming took 4 bases from V and 6 from J; bases not matched to a gene: 11. Germline CDR1 and CDR2: MDHEN and SYDVKM. Here the CDR3 reads CASSSSSGRFAEQYF. Here the CDR3 DNA reads TGTGCCAGCAGTTCCTCAAGCGGGAGATTCGCCGAGCAGTACTTC.

The chain joins TRBV9 to TRBJ2-2; possible D gene TRBD1, 7 bases. Germline V gene lookup returns CDR1 SGDLS and CDR2 YYNGEE. The CDR3 covers 15 residues. The V gene lost 0 bases and the J gene lost 4 bases, with 10 bases spanning the gap. The CDR3 DNA follows: TGTGCCAGCAGCGTAGACAGGGGAGGCACCGGGGAGCTGTTTTTT. Residues: CASSVDRGGTGELFF.

The chain recombines TRBV9 with TRBJ2-1; 7 bases are a match to TRBD2. Per the germline V gene, CDR1 is SGDLS and CDR2 is YYNGEE. With V trimmed by 0 bases and J by 1 base, 16 bases remained unmatched. The CDR3 is 20 amino acids. The CDR3: CASSVGRAGAPVWSYNEQFF. As DNA, the CDR3 is TGTGCCAGCAGCGTAGGGCGGGCGGGAGCCCCGGTGTGGTCCTACAATGAGCAGTTCTTC. Based on the CDR3 plus reference TRBV9 and TRBJ2-1, the full variable domain is DSGVTQTPKHLITATGQRVTLRCSPRSGDLSVYWYQQSLDQGLQFLIQYYNGEERAKGNILERFSAQQFPDLHSELNLSSLELGDSALYFCASSVGRAGAPVWSYNEQFFGPGTRLTVL.

This clone was observed a few times. V gene TRBV30 combines with J gene TRBJ1-1; D gene ambiguous. V lost 0 bases, J lost 5 bases, and 7 bases lay in between. The CDR3 totals 12 residues. Germline loops: CDR1 GTSNPN, CDR2 SVGIG (reference sequence). CDR3 DNA sequence: TGTGCCTGGAGTGTTATACGGACTGAAGCTTTCTTT. Its translation: CAWSVIRTEAFF.

The chain carries TRBV16 and TRBJ2-1; 8 bases are shared with TRBD1. Germline lookup yields CDR1 KGHSY and CDR2 FQNENV. The CDR3 contains 16 residues. Trimming cost V 3 bases and J 2 bases; bases outside gene matches: 6. The CDR3 nucleotides are TGTGCCAGCAGCCATCCGACAGGGGTAACCTACAATGAGCAGTTCTTC. Its translation is CASSHPTGVTYNEQFF.

This clone has a single count. V gene TRBV6-5 combines with J gene TRBJ1-2; a weak D match, TRBD1 (5 bases). The CDR3 covers 15 residues. V was clipped by 5 bases and J by 3 bases, with 16 bases between them. Germline CDR1 is MNHEY and CDR2 is SVGAGI. The DNA of the CDR3 is TGTGCCAGCAGTCCTTACCCCGGCAGGGACTATGGCTACACCTTC. Its protein is CASSPYPGRDYGYTF.